Listed here are 9 T cell receptor beta chains from one sample, sequenced in a study of post-analysis software for immune sequencing data. Study conclusions and caveats: TRBV segments more frequent in patients than in controls numbered about 5 and included TRBV5-6, TRBV5-1 and TRBV20-1.

Prepared TCR beta cDNA libraries contained unique molecular identifiers. One entry per CDR3 protein results from TCRdb running MiXCR on the PCR reads. The table has about 540,000 distinct CDR3 sequences, 34% seen once; the top ten hold approximately 6%. No antigens are known for them. Sequenced input: blood. The receptors shown here come from a girl aged 2-17 years with multiple sclerosis.

J is TRBJ2-5 and V is TRBV5-1; TRBD1 might be the D (7 bases). The J call is uncertain, as TRBJ2-7 better fits the DNA end. Germline CDR1 SGHRS, CDR2 YFSETQ. This CDR3 contains 16 residues. As DNA, the CDR3 is TGCGCCAGCAGCCGATCGACAGGGACTTATCCCTACGAGCAGTACTTC. Protein product: CASSRSTGTYPYEQYF.

The V call is TRBV5-1, the J call TRBJ2-5, with 8 bases that match TRBD1. The CDR3 contains 17 residues. V gave up 0 bases and J gave up 1 base; unmatched junction bases: 8. Germline loops: CDR1 SGHRS, CDR2 YFSETQ. Written as DNA, the CDR3 is TGCGCCAGCAGCTTGGGAACAAACAGGGGGTCCCAAGAGACCCAGTACTTC. Protein sequence: CASSLGTNRGSQETQYF.

The CDR3 loop reads CASSLALTGLGETQYF. DNA of the CDR3: TGTGCCAGCAGCTTAGCGCTCACAGGTCTTGGGGAGACCCAGTACTTC. This chain connects TRBV7-8 to TRBJ2-5, with D maybe TRBD1 (5 bases). Germline V lookup: CDR1 SGHVS, CDR2 FQNEAQ. CDR3 length equals 16 residues. The ends were cut back, 0 bases at V and 5 bases at J, with 16 bases in the middle. Using reference TRBV7-8 and TRBJ2-5 for the parts outside the CDR3, the full variable domain is GAGVSQSPRYKVAKRGQDVALRCDPISGHVSLFWYQQALGQGPEFLTYFQNEAQLDKSGLPSDRFFAERPEGSVSTLKIQRTQQEDSAVYLCASSLALTGLGETQYFGPGTRLLVL.

This clonotype came up a few times. The rearrangement joins TRBV4-1 to TRBJ1-1; D is uncertain. Trimming cost V 11 bases and J 3 bases, with 16 bases left between them. The germline V gene encodes CDR1 MGHRA and CDR2 YSYEKL. The CDR3 length is 13 residues. CDR3 sequence: CAFALKLDTEAFF. CDR3 coding DNA: TGCGCCTTTGCCCTAAAGCTCGACACTGAAGCTTTCTTT.

This clonotype has just a few counts. The chain is built from TRBV5-1 and TRBJ2-5; a weak D match, TRBD2 (5 bases). Trimming cost V 4 bases and J 5 bases, with 18 bases left between them. The CDR3 runs 15 residues. Germline-derived CDR1 and CDR2 are SGHRS and YFSETQ. DNA of the CDR3: TGCGCCAGCAGCGGAGGATATCGGGCGGAGGAGACCCAGTACTTC. Encoded protein: CASSGGYRAEETQYF. Combining the CDR3 with reference TRBV5-1 and TRBJ2-5 gives the whole variable domain KAGVTQTPRYLIKTRGQQVTLSCSPISGHRSVSWYQQTPGQGLQFLFEYFSETQRNKGNFPGRFSGRQFSNSRSEMNVSTLELGDSALYLCASSGGYRAEETQYFGPGTRLLVL.

This clonotype was seen repeatedly, ten times or more. The chain couples TRBV2 to TRBJ2-7; the D is unclear. The germline CDR1 and CDR2 sequences are SNHLY and FYNNEI. This CDR3 spans 13 amino acids. Trimming removed 6 bases from V and 3 bases from J, with 12 bases in between. The CDR3 nucleotides read TGTGCCAGCAGCTTCGACGGTTACTACGAGCAGTACTTC. Residues: CASSFDGYYEQYF.

In nucleotides, the CDR3 is TGTGCCAGCAGCGTAGAGGGGTCCGGGGAGCTGTTTTTT. Its protein product is CASSVEGSGELFF. V gene TRBV9 combines with J gene TRBJ2-2; maybe TRBD1 (5 bases). The CDR3 covers 13 residues. The germline V gene has CDR1 SGDLS and CDR2 YYNGEE. The V end lost 0 bases, the J end lost 6 bases, and 6 bases lay between the germline ends.

CDR3 nucleotides: TGCAGTGCTACCTCGGACAGGGGCGGCGAGACCCAGTACTTC. As protein: CSATSDRGGETQYF. The genes are TRBV20-1 and TRBJ2-5; 9 bases match TRBD1. CDR1 and CDR2 from the germline V gene are DFQATT and SNEGSKA (reference sequence). After removal of 4 bases from V and 5 bases from J, the junction contained 8 bases not matched to a gene. The CDR3 is 14 amino acids.

The sample holds a few counts of this clonotype. This chain links TRBV5-5 with TRBJ2-5, with D possibly matching TRBD1 (5 bases). The germline V gene has CDR1 SGHKS and CDR2 YYEKEE (reference sequence). This CDR3 has 13 amino acids. V lost 4 bases and J lost 1, with 8 bases in between. CDR3 sequence (DNA): TGTGCCAGCAGCCAGGGAACCCAAGAGACCCAGTACTTC. Translated, it gives CASSQGTQETQYF.